Detailed here is one T cell receptor beta chain. What antigen it recognizes has not been identified. No much larger clone exists at a distance of one base, and base qualities are not known. These data originate in a study of blood T cells in healthy people across ages (dated by TCRdb to between 2015 and 2017). For the study in its entirety: In model experiments, roughly one uniquely barcoded TCR beta cDNA molecule per two T cells was captured by template switching. Using deep sequencing normalized with unique cDNA molecular identifiers, the study measured how TCR beta repertoire diversity changes with age. The donors were divided into four age groups: young (average approximately 17 years), middle-aged (approximately 41), aged (approximately 59) and long-lived (around 87). For two donors (one aged 18 to 30 and one aged 80 or older), the study analyzed two additional independent replicas of 1 million unique cDNA reads from the same blood draw.

Donors were approximately 42 systemically healthy Caucasian individuals from Russia aged roughly 6 to 95 years. Roughly 9 milliliters of peripheral blood were drawn from each donor into EDTA-treated Vacutainer tubes. Ficoll-Paque density-gradient centrifugation was used to isolate PBMCs, with at least 6.5 million per sample. Total RNA was extracted from PBMCs with Trizol reagent, with at least 6 micrograms obtained per sample. Naive CD45RAhigh/CD27high T cell percentages were measured by flow cytometry on a PBMC aliquot from every donor. The protocol used for the library was 5' RACE. TCRdb names Illumina HiSeq 2500 as the instrument used. A second roughly 6 to 12 cycle PCR used a sample-barcoded 5' primer and a J-beta primer mix. A template-switch 5' adaptor carrying 12 random nucleotides introduced a unique molecular identifier onto each TCR beta cDNA molecule. Each sample yielded at least 2.5 million CDR3-containing paired-end reads. First-strand cDNA was synthesized from all RNA with the Mint cDNA synthesis kit, primed by a TRBC-specific oligonucleotide. Following uracil-DNA glycosylase treatment, all cDNA underwent a first 18-cycle PCR with the universal primers M1SS and BC2_uni_R. The published analysis was carried out like this. For normalization, 1 million high-quality reads, each with a distinct molecular identifier, were randomly selected from each sample. Reads with shared molecular identifiers were discarded instead of being binned into consensus sequences. CDR3 identification, clonotype clustering and error correction used MiTCR with a Q25 quality threshold and the strictest error-elimination algorithm. Lower-bound total TCR beta diversity was estimated with a nonparametric unseen species model using Euler transformation. TCRdb cleaned the public reads at Q25 with fastp, built clones with MiXCR and kept in-frame beta chains. CDR3 protein sequences are deduplicated, and each keeps its most common genes and DNA. TCRdb, rather than the study authors, made the V and J calls. This sample lists approximately 780,000 distinct CDR3 sequences; roughly 25% were detected once. 3% of the sample rests with the top ten.

The paper's findings and limits, for the study overall: Observed TCR beta diversity correlated strongly with the percentage of naive T cells measured by flow cytometry. The long-lived group showed more naive CD4+ T cells, fewer expanded clones and increased TCR diversity than the aged group, suggesting age selection. Observed TCR beta diversity per million T cells fell roughly linearly with age, and a significant reduction was already apparent by age around 40. Bulk unsorted PBMC profiling prevented conclusive comparison of naive and antigen-experienced compartments. Total diversity estimates from one million sequenced T cells were considered lower bounds and underestimates. Donor CMV infection status was unknown, potentially confounding age-related changes in expanded clonotypes.

A further study also used this sample, focusing on T cells of mothers and their children. Reported in the second study: Donors were nine systemically healthy Caucasian individuals: three mothers and their six children. cDNA synthesis used all of the extracted RNA, with 1.5 ug of RNA in each 15 ul reaction. In the second PCR, the M1S primer introduced both the sample barcodes and 2-4 random nucleotides. Each mother yielded over 8 million TCR beta CDR3 reads and each child 2.5 million to 3 million reads. In both related and unrelated pairs, thymic selection shapes the output of TCR recombination in a similar way, with inherited differences having only a minor effect. Normalized repertoire overlap in related mother-child pairs was always slightly higher than in unrelated mother-child pairs, but the difference was never significant. With a sensitivity of about 100 clones per million clonotypes, no persistent microchimeric T cell clones were detected. In the study, deep NGS was used to compare the TCR beta repertoires of mothers and children, and features distinguishing related mother-child pairs from unrelated individuals were sought. The mean age was around 40 +/- 4 years for the mothers and 11 +/- 4 years for the children. After adapter ligation with NEBNext reagents, the libraries were sequenced on Illumina HiSeq 2000 with 100+100 nt paired-end reads. Mother and child libraries were prepared a month apart and sequenced in separate runs to prevent cross-contamination. For each donor, between about 450,000 and 2,300,000 distinct TCR beta clonotypes were identified. Naive TCR beta clonotypes were estimated from low-frequency clonotypes matched to each donor's FACS-determined naive share, without sorting.

The sample taken for sequencing was blood. This sequence was found in a boy aged 5 to 17 in good health.

The CDR3 region has the sequence CASSLLLAGSTDTQYF. The DNA sequence follows: TGTGCCAGCAGCTTATTGCTAGCGGGGAGCACAGATACGCAGTATTTT. The rearrangement joined TRBV7-9 to TRBJ2-3, and 9 bases in between align with TRBD2. Looking up the germline V gene (reference sequence) yields CDR1 SEHNR and CDR2 FQNEAQ. Ends trimmed: V by 2 bases, J by 0 bases; bases unmatched to a gene: 3. Taken from cysteine to phenylalanine, the CDR3 has 16 residues. Here the CDR3 DNA is all that survives: 48 bases in frame from base 1. This CDR3, with the reference TRBV7-9 and TRBJ2-3 proteins standing in past its ends, gives the full variable domain DTGVSQNPRHKITKRGQNVTFRCDPISEHNRLYWYRQTLGQGPEFLTYFQNEAQLEKSRLLSDRFSAERPKGSFSTLEIQRTEQGDSAMYLCASSLLLAGSTDTQYFGPGTRLTVL.